The next 21 T cell receptor beta chains were all read from a single sample in a study of blood T cell repertoires in COVID-19. Repertoires were generated with immunoSEQ multiplex PCR, while TCRdb's copy carries only in-frame clones and drops some. The table shows around 300,000 clones, with around 90% occurring only once. The sequenced sample consisted of peripheral blood. The receptors were gathered from a man aged 18 to 30 with active or convalescent COVID-19.

The rearrangement joins TRBV18 to TRBJ2-7; 7 bases line up with TRBD1. From germline, CDR1 is KGHSH and CDR2 LQKENI. The CDR3 is made up of 14 amino acids. V lost 3 bases, J lost 3 bases, and 5 bases stayed unmatched. CDR3 loop: CASSPAPGGYEQYF. CDR3 nucleotides: TGTGCCAGCTCACCGGCCCCAGGGGGCTACGAGCAGTACTTC. Full variable domain (missing parts from reference TRBV18 and TRBJ2-7): NAGVMQNPRHLVRRRGQEARLRCSPMKGHSHVYWYRQLPEEGLKFMVYLQKENIIDESGMPKERFSAEFPKEGPSILRIQQVVRGDSAAYFCASSPAPGGYEQYFGPGTRLTVT.

The rearrangement joins TRBV19 to TRBJ1-1; 12 bases map to TRBD1. Per the germline V gene, CDR1 is LNHDA and CDR2 is SQIVND (reference sequence). The CDR3 sequence is 15 residues long. Losses at the gene ends were 4 bases for V and 2 bases for J; bases not matched to a gene: 2. The DNA for the CDR3 is TGTGCCAGTAGTACCGGGACAGGGGGCAACACTGAAGCTTTCTTT. Amino acids: CASSTGTGGNTEAFF.

The J gene is TRBJ2-3, the V gene TRBV11-2; the match to TRBD2 covers 8 bases. The V and J ends lost 1 base and 8 bases, in that order; junction bases with no gene match: 8. The germline V gene encodes CDR1 SGHAT and CDR2 FQNNGV. The CDR3 length is 15 residues. CDR3 nucleotide sequence: TGTGCCAGCAGCTTAGCGGGGGGGAGCCTCGGTACGCAGTATTTT. This sequence encodes CASSLAGGSLGTQYF.

Here the CDR3 DNA reads TGTGCCAGCAGTAGTCAGGGCCCCACTGAAGCTTTCTTT. It translates to CASSSQGPTEAFF. The V call is TRBV6-5, the J call TRBJ1-1; maybe TRBD1 (5 bases). CDR1 is MNHEY, CDR2 SVGAGI, per germline. Deletions cut 5 bases from V and 4 bases from J, with 11 bases between. This CDR3 region has 13 residues.

The gene calls are TRBV2 and TRBJ1-6, with D uncertain. The CDR3 runs to 11 residues. The V end was cut by 4 bases, the J end by 10 bases, with 5 bases between. CDR1 is SNHLY, CDR2 FYNNEI, per germline. In DNA form, the CDR3 reads TGTGCCAGCAGTGTTCTCTCACCCCTCCACTTT. This encodes CASSVLSPLHF.

This clone was picked up a small number of times. The chain couples TRBV19 to TRBJ2-7, with D possibly being TRBD1 (5 bases). There are 14 residues in the CDR3. Deletions cut 6 bases from V and 2 bases from J, with 14 bases between. Germline V lookup: CDR1 LNHDA, CDR2 SQIVND (reference sequence). The CDR3 loop is CASSRAVGPYEQYF. The CDR3, as DNA: TGTGCCAGTAGCAGGGCGGTAGGGCCCTACGAGCAGTACTTC.

V usage is TRBV19 and J usage is TRBJ1-6; 10 bases line up with TRBD1. With 5 bases clipped from V and 7 bases from J, the junction kept 5 bases outside the gene matches. The CDR3 is 15 amino acids. Germline V gene data show CDR1 as LNHDA and CDR2 as SQIVND (reference sequence). Here the CDR3 DNA reads TGTGCCAGTAGTTCGGACAGGGGGGGGAATTCACCCCTCCACTTT. Translation: CASSSDRGGNSPLHF.

The V and J genes are TRBV5-1 and TRBJ2-1, with TRBD2 identical over 11 bases. This CDR3 spans 19 amino acids. CDR1 is SGHRS and CDR2 is YFSETQ in the germline V gene. The trim removed 3 bases at V and 5 bases at J, leaving 16 bases unmatched. CDR3 sequence: CASSSGISGGGFPHNEQFF. Written as DNA, the CDR3 is TGCGCCAGCAGCTCTGGTATTAGCGGGGGGGGATTCCCCCACAATGAGCAGTTCTTC.

The rearrangement joins TRBV19 to TRBJ1-5, with D possibly being TRBD1 (5 bases). The germline V gene has CDR1 LNHDA and CDR2 SQIVND (reference sequence). V shed 0 bases and J shed 11 bases, with 14 bases lying between them. This CDR3 region has 14 residues. In DNA form, the CDR3 reads TGTGCCAGTAGTATAGACCAGGGAGGGAGGGCCCAGCATTTT. Protein sequence: CASSIDQGGRAQHF.

The chain uses TRBV27 and TRBJ2-7; D might be TRBD2 (6 bases). Trimming took 3 bases from V and 4 from J, leaving 13 bases between them. This CDR3 is built from 14 residues. Germline V gene sequence: CDR1 MNHEY, CDR2 SMNVEV (reference sequence). CDR3 DNA sequence: TGTGCCAGCAGTTTGGCTAGCGAATTTTACGAGCAGTACTTC. The encoded protein is CASSLASEFYEQYF.

This clone was recorded only once. The chain couples TRBV2 to TRBJ1-2, with D maybe TRBD1 (6 bases). The germline V and J ends were trimmed by 5 bases and 7 bases, with 17 bases remaining between them. The length of the CDR3 is 14 residues. Germline CDR1 and CDR2: SNHLY and FYNNEI. The CDR3 protein is CASSSDRRSIGYTF. CDR3 in DNA: TGTGCCAGCAGTTCCGACAGGAGATCGATTGGCTACACCTTC.

The rearrangement joins TRBV18 to TRBJ1-3, with TRBD1 matching over 11 bases. This CDR3 region has 16 residues. CDR1 is KGHSH and CDR2 is LQKENI in the germline V gene. V was clipped by 6 bases and J by 4 bases; unmatched bases: 8. The CDR3 sequence is CASSPDRGQRGNTIYF. In DNA, the CDR3 is TGTGCCAGCTCGCCGGACAGGGGGCAAAGGGGAAACACCATATATTTT.

The chain recombines TRBV7-8 with TRBJ2-3, with D tentatively TRBD1 (6 bases). CDR1 is SGHVS, CDR2 FQNEAQ, per germline. The V end lost 5 bases, the J end lost 2 bases, and 11 bases lay between the germline ends. The CDR3 contains 14 residues. The CDR3 sequence: CASSPDRTTDTQYF. The CDR3 region has the DNA TGTGCCAGCAGCCCGGACAGAACCACAGATACGCAGTATTTT.

The chain uses TRBV5-1 and TRBJ1-2, with a weak D call TRBD1 (5 bases). The germline V gene has CDR1 SGHRS and CDR2 YFSETQ. The V and J ends lost 4 bases and 5 bases respectively, with 18 bases between them. The CDR3 has 15 amino acids. The CDR3 here is CASSPGDLRAYGYTF. The CDR3 region has the DNA TGCGCCAGCAGCCCGGGGGACCTCAGGGCATATGGCTACACCTTC.

This chain uses TRBV5-5 with TRBJ1-2; 8 bases are a match to TRBD1. J gave up 3 bases and V 5 bases, and 3 bases lay outside the gene matches. The CDR3 sequence is 13 residues long. From germline, CDR1 is SGHKS and CDR2 YYEKEE (reference sequence). The CDR3 protein is CASRDRGDYGYTF. The CDR3 coding sequence is TGTGCCAGCAGAGACAGGGGAGACTATGGCTACACCTTC.

Only one count was recorded for this clone. The chain combines TRBV10-3 with TRBJ2-7, with 11 bases matching TRBD1. The CDR3 loop spans 13 amino acids. Germline V gene sequence: CDR1 ENHRY, CDR2 SYGVKD. Unmatched junction bases numbered 6, after V lost 8 bases and J lost 6 bases. CDR3 sequence: CAIAPDRGREQYF. In DNA, the CDR3 is TGTGCCATCGCCCCGGACAGGGGGCGCGAGCAGTACTTC.

This rearrangement joins TRBV5-1 to TRBJ1-2, with TRBD1 identical over 8 bases. Looked up from germline, CDR1 is SGHRS and CDR2 is YFSETQ. This CDR3 spans 15 amino acids. V was clipped by 3 bases and J by 3 bases; unmatched bases: 7. The CDR3 region is CASSSTGALYYGYTF. In nucleotides, the CDR3 is TGCGCCAGCAGCTCGACAGGGGCCCTATACTATGGCTACACCTTC.

The rearrangement uses TRBV9 and TRBJ2-2, with TRBD2 matching over 7 bases. The V and J ends lost 3 bases and 7 bases, in that order; junction bases with no gene match: 12. The CDR3 loop spans 16 amino acids. Per germline, CDR1 SGDLS and CDR2 YYNGEE. CDR3 DNA: TGTGCCAGCAGCGCTACTTTGACTAGCAGGGTCGGGGAGCTGTTTTTT. Translating it yields CASSATLTSRVGELFF. Together with reference TRBV9 and TRBJ2-2, the CDR3 gives the full variable domain: DSGVTQTPKHLITATGQRVTLRCSPRSGDLSVYWYQQSLDQGLQFLIQYYNGEERAKGNILERFSAQQFPDLHSELNLSSLELGDSALYFCASSATLTSRVGELFFGEGSRLTVL.

This clone was counted between two and nine times. This chain uses TRBV6-2 or TRBV6-3 with TRBJ1-1; TRBD1 matches at 8 bases. The junction had 7 bases not matched to a gene; V was cut back by 5 bases and J by 5 bases. Germline assignment: CDR1 MNHEY and CDR2 SVGEGT. CDR3 length: 14 amino acids. CDR3 region: CASSHQGARTEAFF. The CDR3 DNA follows: TGTGCCAGCAGTCATCAGGGGGCGCGGACTGAAGCTTTCTTT.

This sequence joins TRBV4-1 and TRBJ2-2; 9 bases are shared with TRBD1. The CDR3 is made up of 14 amino acids. V lost 11 bases and J lost 7; bases outside the gene matches: 11. CDR1 and CDR2 (germline): MGHRA, YSYEKL. The CDR3 spells CAVGTGTLVGELFF. CDR3 DNA sequence: TGCGCCGTAGGGACAGGGACTTTAGTCGGGGAGCTGTTTTTT.

V gene TRBV13 combines with J gene TRBJ2-4; a weak D match, TRBD2 (5 bases). V was cut by 0 bases and J by 0 bases, with 9 bases left in between. CDR3 size: 16 residues. Germline CDR1 and CDR2: PRHDT and FYEKMQ (reference sequence). The CDR3 sequence is CASSLGPGLAKNIQYF. CDR3 DNA sequence: TGTGCCAGCAGCTTAGGCCCTGGACTAGCCAAAAACATTCAGTACTTC.